This TCR beta chain is from a study of T cells after yellow fever vaccination. TCRdb called the 5' RACE reads again in MiXCR, with one record for every CDR3 protein. The table lists over 110,000 distinct CDR3 sequences, 7% to 9% of them singletons, with roughly 0.71% in the top ten. The germline gives CDR1 MDHEN, CDR2 SYDVKM. V lost 5 bases to trimming and J lost 2 bases, with 15 bases between them. The CDR3 has 15 amino acids. This clonotype was seen many times. Sequenced material: CD4+ T cells sorted from PBMCs, taken 5 days after the yellow fever booster vaccination. The clonotype was recovered from a young man who received the YFV17D yellow fever vaccine. V and J are TRBV28 and TRBJ1-1; tentatively, D is TRBD1 (6 bases). CDR3 bases: TGTGCCAGCAGTCTGAATGGGGGCCGTAACACTGAAGCTTTCTTT. Translated, it gives CASSLNGGRNTEAFF.